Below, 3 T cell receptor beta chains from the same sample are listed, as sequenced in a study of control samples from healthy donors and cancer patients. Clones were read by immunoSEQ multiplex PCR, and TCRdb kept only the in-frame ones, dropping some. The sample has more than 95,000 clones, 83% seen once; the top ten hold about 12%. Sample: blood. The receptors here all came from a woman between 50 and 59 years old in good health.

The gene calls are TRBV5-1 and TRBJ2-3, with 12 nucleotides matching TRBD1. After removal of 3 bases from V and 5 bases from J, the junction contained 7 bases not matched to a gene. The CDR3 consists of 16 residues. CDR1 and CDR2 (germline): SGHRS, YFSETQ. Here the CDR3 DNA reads TGCGCCAGCAGCTCGGGGGACAGGGGGCTGGTAGATACGCAGTATTTT. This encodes CASSSGDRGLVDTQYF. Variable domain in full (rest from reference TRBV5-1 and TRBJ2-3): KAGVTQTPRYLIKTRGQQVTLSCSPISGHRSVSWYQQTPGQGLQFLFEYFSETQRNKGNFPGRFSGRQFSNSRSEMNVSTLELGDSALYLCASSSGDRGLVDTQYFGPGTRLTVL.

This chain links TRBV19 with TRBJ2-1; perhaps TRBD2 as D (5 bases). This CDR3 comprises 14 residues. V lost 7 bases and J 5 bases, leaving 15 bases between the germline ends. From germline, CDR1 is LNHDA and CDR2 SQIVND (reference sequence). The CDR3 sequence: CASTNPGSNNEQFF. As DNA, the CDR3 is TGTGCCAGTACTAACCCGGGGTCGAACAATGAGCAGTTCTTC.

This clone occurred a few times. CDR3 region: CASSLRPGTSGRGSTDTQYF. The CDR3 DNA reads as TGTGCCAGCAGCCTACGACCCGGGACTAGCGGGAGAGGGTCCACAGATACGCAGTATTTT. The chain employs TRBV14 and TRBJ2-3; TRBD2 agrees at 14 bases. V was pared by 4 bases and J by 2 bases, with 14 bases of the junction left unmatched. Per germline, CDR1 SGHDN and CDR2 FVKESK. The CDR3 is 20 residues long.